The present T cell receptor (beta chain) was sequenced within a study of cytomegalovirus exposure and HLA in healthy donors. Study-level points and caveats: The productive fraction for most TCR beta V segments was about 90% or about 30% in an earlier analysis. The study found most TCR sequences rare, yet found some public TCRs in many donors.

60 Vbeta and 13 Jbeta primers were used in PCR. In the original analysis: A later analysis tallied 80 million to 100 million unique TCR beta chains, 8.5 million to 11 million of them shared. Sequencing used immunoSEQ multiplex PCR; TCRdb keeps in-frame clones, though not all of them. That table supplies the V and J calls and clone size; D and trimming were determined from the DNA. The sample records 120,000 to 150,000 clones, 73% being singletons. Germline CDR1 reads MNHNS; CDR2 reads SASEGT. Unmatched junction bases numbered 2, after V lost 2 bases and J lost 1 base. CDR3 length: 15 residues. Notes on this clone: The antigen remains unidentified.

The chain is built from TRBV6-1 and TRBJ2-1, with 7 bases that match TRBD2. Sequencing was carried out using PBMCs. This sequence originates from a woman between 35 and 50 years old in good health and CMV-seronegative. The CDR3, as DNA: TGTGCCAGCAGTGAAAGGGACTATTCCTACAATGAGCAGTTCTTC. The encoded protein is CASSERDYSYNEQFF.